Below are 23 T cell receptor beta chains sequenced from a single sample in a study of cytomegalovirus exposure and HLA in healthy donors. TCRdb's copy holds only in-frame clones and misses some; the assay was immunoSEQ multiplex PCR. The sample has about 160,000 clones; approximately 89% are singletons. The sample comprised PBMCs. The receptors shown here come from a woman younger than 30 in good health and CMV-seropositive.

V gene TRBV19 combines with J gene TRBJ1-3; perhaps TRBD1 as D (5 bases). Trimming left V 1 base short and J 0 bases short, with 10 bases between. This CDR3 has 16 residues. Germline V gene sequence: CDR1 LNHDA, CDR2 SQIVND (reference sequence). Written as DNA, the CDR3 is TGTGCCAGTAGTATAGTGGCGACAGCCTCTGGAAACACCATATATTTT. It encodes CASSIVATASGNTIYF.

The chain recombines TRBV7-2 with TRBJ1-2; D uncertain. The CDR3 totals 14 residues. Trimming left V 1 base short and J 3 bases short, with 9 bases between. Germline loops: CDR1 SGHTA, CDR2 FQGNSA. The CDR3 spells CASSLEQADYGYTF. DNA of the CDR3: TGTGCCAGCAGCTTAGAGCAGGCTGACTATGGCTACACCTTC.

The rearrangement links TRBV7-3 to TRBJ2-1; tentative D call: TRBD2 (5 bases). The CDR3 is 15 residues long. Germline assignment: CDR1 SGHTA and CDR2 FQGTGA. With 2 bases removed from V and 4 bases from J, the gap between germline ends came to 12 bases. CDR3 nucleotide sequence: TGTGCCAGCAGCTTATCTCATCGGGGATACAATGAGCAGTTCTTC. Translated, it gives CASSLSHRGYNEQFF. The full variable domain, its missing parts supplied by reference TRBV7-3 and TRBJ2-1, is GAGVSQTPSNKVTEKGKYVELRCDPISGHTALYWYRQSLGQGPEFLIYFQGTGAADDSGLPNDRFFAVRPEGSVSTLKIQRTERGDSAVYLCASSLSHRGYNEQFFGPGTRLTVL.

This chain joins TRBV9 and TRBJ2-2; D is unclear. This CDR3 has 14 amino acids. V gave up 3 bases and J gave up 4 bases, with 10 bases separating them. Germline CDR1 SGDLS, CDR2 YYNGEE. Here the CDR3 reads CASSGESGTGELFF. The DNA for the CDR3 is TGTGCCAGCAGCGGAGAGTCGGGCACCGGGGAGCTGTTTTTT.

The chain couples TRBV14 to TRBJ1-2; D not certain. This CDR3 comprises 12 residues. Germline loops: CDR1 SGHDN, CDR2 FVKESK. Between the trimmed V and J ends, which lost 4 bases and 3 bases, there was a span of 6 bases. The CDR3 sequence is CASSLSYYGYTF. DNA for the CDR3: TGTGCCAGCAGCCTTTCCTACTATGGCTACACCTTC. Complete variable domain (other parts from reference TRBV14 and TRBJ1-2): EAGVTQFPSHSVIEKGQTVTLRCDPISGHDNLYWYRRVMGKEIKFLLHFVKESKQDESGMPNNRFLAERTGGTYSTLKVQPAELEDSGVYFCASSLSYYGYTFGSGTRLTVV.

The chain joins TRBV9 to TRBJ2-2; possibly TRBD1 for D (6 bases). The ends were cut back, 4 bases at V and 7 bases at J, with 14 bases in the middle. The CDR3 totals 14 residues. The germline V gene has CDR1 SGDLS and CDR2 YYNGEE. CDR3 sequence reads: CASSSQGKGGELFF. Written as DNA, the CDR3 is TGTGCCAGCAGCTCCCAGGGGAAGGGCGGGGAGCTGTTTTTT.

CDR3 DNA sequence: TGTGCCAGCAGTAGTCCCAGGGGGGCAGATACGCAGTATTTT. Translated, it gives CASSSPRGADTQYF. The V and J genes are TRBV28 and TRBJ2-3; TRBD1 is a possible D gene (7 bases). In germline, CDR1 is MDHEN, CDR2 SYDVKM. Trimming removed 5 bases at V and 4 bases at J, with 13 bases between. This CDR3 contains 14 residues.

The chain couples TRBV2 to TRBJ2-7, with D tentatively TRBD2 (5 bases). The ends were cut back, 6 bases at V and 0 bases at J, with 15 bases in the middle. The V gene's germline CDR1 is SNHLY and CDR2 FYNNEI. The CDR3 has 15 amino acids. The CDR3 sequence: CASSVIEGPSYEQYF. CDR3 nucleotide sequence: TGTGCCAGCAGCGTGATTGAGGGCCCCTCCTACGAGCAGTACTTC.

The V gene is TRBV5-1, the J gene TRBJ1-3, with D perhaps matching TRBD1 (6 bases). The CDR3 extends over 16 amino acids. Trimming cost V 0 bases and J 0 bases, with 10 bases left between them. In germline, CDR1 is SGHRS, CDR2 YFSETQ. CDR3 nucleotide sequence: TGCGCCAGCAGCTTGGAGGGGGTCCACTCTGGAAACACCATATATTTT. It yields the protein CASSLEGVHSGNTIYF.

V and J are TRBV9 and TRBJ2-1; D possibly corresponds to TRBD2 (6 bases). The V end was cut by 4 bases, the J end by 4 bases, with 21 bases between. The CDR3 extends over 17 amino acids. Germline CDR1 SGDLS, CDR2 YYNGEE. CDR3 residues: CASSTPTREPTYNEQFF. In nucleotides, the CDR3 is TGTGCCAGCAGCACACCCACCCGGGAGCCGACATACAATGAGCAGTTCTTC.

The V and J genes are TRBV6-6 and TRBJ1-5; D perhaps matches TRBD1 (6 bases). The CDR3 spans 15 residues. Trimming stripped 4 bases from V and 0 bases from J, with 10 bases between. Germline CDR1 MNHNY, CDR2 SVGAGI (reference sequence). Here the CDR3 reads CASSSGVSSNQPQHF. CDR3 bases: TGTGCCAGCAGTTCAGGGGTTAGTAGCAATCAGCCCCAGCATTTT.

The chain recombines TRBV2 with TRBJ1-5; 9 positions agree with TRBD1. V gave up 8 bases and J gave up 6 bases; unmatched junction bases: 8. CDR1 is SNHLY, CDR2 FYNNEI, per germline. This CDR3 region has 14 residues. The CDR3 protein is CASSGGQGIQPQHF. The CDR3 coding sequence is TGTGCCAGCTCTGGGGGACAGGGAATTCAGCCCCAGCATTTT.

This clone was observed a single time. The CDR3 protein is CASSTRTSGTHEQYF. The DNA for the CDR3 is TGTGCCAGCAGCACTAGGACTAGCGGGACCCACGAGCAGTACTTC. This sequence joins TRBV7-6 and TRBJ2-7; TRBD2 agrees at 12 bases. CDR3 length equals 15 residues. V was pared by 5 bases and J by 5 bases, with 7 bases of the junction left unmatched. Germline CDR1 and CDR2: SGHVS and FNYEAQ.

The chain joins TRBV7-8 to TRBJ2-1; 7 bases map to TRBD2. The J segment lost 4 bases and the V segment lost 8 bases, leaving 8 bases of the junction unmatched. CDR1 is SGHVS, CDR2 FQNEAQ, per germline. The CDR3 runs to 14 residues. Written as DNA, the CDR3 is TGTGCCAGCGAATCGGGAGGCGGTTACAATGAGCAGTTCTTC. Protein: CASESGGGYNEQFF.

V and J are TRBV6-6 and TRBJ2-1, with TRBD2 matching 9 bases. The trim removed 4 bases at V and 7 bases at J, leaving 5 bases unmatched. The CDR3 loop spans 14 amino acids. Per germline, CDR1 MNHNY and CDR2 SVGAGI (reference sequence). The CDR3 region is CASSLTSGRNEQFF. The CDR3 bases are TGTGCCAGCAGTTTAACTAGCGGGCGGAATGAGCAGTTCTTC.

J is TRBJ1-1 and V is TRBV5-4; D is unclear. CDR1 and CDR2 (germline): SGHNT, YYREEE (reference sequence). V dropped 1 base and J dropped 2 bases, with 6 bases sitting between them. This CDR3 is built from 13 residues. The chain's CDR3 is CASSLSVNTEAFF. DNA for the CDR3: TGTGCCAGCAGCTTGTCCGTAAACACTGAAGCTTTCTTT.

The chain's CDR3 is CASSTAGTSNNNEQFF. CDR3 in DNA: TGTGCCAGCAGTACCGCCGGGACTAGCAATAACAATGAGCAGTTCTTC. The genes are TRBV28 and TRBJ2-1; 9 positions match TRBD2. This CDR3 has 16 residues. The V and J ends lost 5 bases and 5 bases, in that order; junction bases with no gene match: 10. Germline V gene lookup returns CDR1 MDHEN and CDR2 SYDVKM. Drawing the rest from reference TRBV28 and TRBJ2-1, the complete variable domain is DVKVTQSSRYLVKRTGEKVFLECVQDMDHENMFWYRQDPGLGLRLIYFSYDVKMKEKGDIPEGYSVSREKKERFSLILESASTNQTSMYLCASSTAGTSNNNEQFFGPGTRLTVL.

The rearrangement uses TRBV29-1 and TRBJ1-3; the D gene is possibly TRBD1 (5 bases). Trimming removed 3 bases at V and 4 bases at J, with 10 bases between. The germline V gene encodes CDR1 SQVTM and CDR2 ANQGSEA. The CDR3 runs 13 residues. CDR3 in amino acids: CSVDLGVGNTIYF. The CDR3, as DNA: TGCAGCGTTGATTTAGGGGTCGGAAACACCATATATTTT.

CDR3 in DNA: TGTGCCAGCAGCTCAACAGGGATCTATGGCTACACCTTC. It specifies CASSSTGIYGYTF. The rearrangement uses TRBV5-5 and TRBJ1-2, with D perhaps TRBD1 (6 bases). Germline loops: CDR1 SGHKS, CDR2 YYEKEE (reference sequence). Trimming took off 3 bases at V and 4 bases at J, with 10 bases between the two ends. CDR3 size: 13 residues. Together with reference TRBV5-5 and TRBJ1-2, the CDR3 gives the full variable domain: DAGVTQSPTHLIKTRGQQVTLRCSPISGHKSVSWYQQVLGQGPQFIFQYYEKEERGRGNFPDRFSARQFPNYSSELNVNALLLGDSALYLCASSSTGIYGYTFGSGTRLTVV.

The genes are TRBV27 and TRBJ2-3, with a tentative D call TRBD2 (7 bases). The CDR3 extends over 15 amino acids. Germline values: CDR1 MNHEY, CDR2 SMNVEV (reference sequence). The V end lost 7 bases, the J end lost 8 bases, and 22 bases lay between the germline ends. CDR3 region: CASTTRGGARGTQYF. DNA of the CDR3: TGTGCCAGCACCACGAGGGGGGGGGCTCGGGGTACGCAGTATTTT.

V is TRBV12-1 and J is TRBJ1-2. TRBV12-1 is marked as a pseudogene. This CDR3 spans 11 amino acids. The CDR3 spells CASSFVLGYTF. The CDR3 DNA sequence: TGTGCCAGCAGCTTTGTACTTGGCTACACCTTC.

This sequence joins TRBV20-1 and TRBJ2-2; D is unclear. The germline V gene has CDR1 DFQATT and CDR2 SNEGSKA (reference sequence). V was pared by 4 bases and J by 9 bases, with 9 bases between. The CDR3 spans 11 residues. CDR3 loop: CSATNSRELFF. The CDR3 DNA is TGCAGTGCTACCAACAGCAGGGAGCTGTTTTTT.

DNA of the CDR3: TGTGCCAGCAGCCCCACAGATAACACTGAAGCTTTCTTT. Translated: CASSPTDNTEAFF. The V and J genes are TRBV11-2 and TRBJ1-1; D unclear. CDR3 size: 13 residues. Germline V CDR1 and CDR2: SGHAT, FQNNGV. V lost 5 bases and J 2 bases, leaving 9 bases between the germline ends.